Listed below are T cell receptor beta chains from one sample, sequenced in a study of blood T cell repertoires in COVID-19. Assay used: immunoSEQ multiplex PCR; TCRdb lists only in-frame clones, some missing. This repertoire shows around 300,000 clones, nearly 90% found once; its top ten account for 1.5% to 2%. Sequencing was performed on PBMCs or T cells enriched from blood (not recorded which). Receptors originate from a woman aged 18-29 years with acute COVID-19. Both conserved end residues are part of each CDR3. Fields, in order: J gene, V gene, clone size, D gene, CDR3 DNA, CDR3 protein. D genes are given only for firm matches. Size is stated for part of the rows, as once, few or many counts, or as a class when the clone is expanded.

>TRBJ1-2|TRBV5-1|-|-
TGCGCCAGCAGCTTGGTTCCAGGGGCTCTCTATGGCTACACCTTC
CASSLVPGALYGYTF
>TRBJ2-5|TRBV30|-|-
TGTGCCTGGAGAGGGCTAGCCCAAGAGACCCAGTACTTC
CAWRGLAQETQYF
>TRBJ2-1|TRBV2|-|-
TGTGCCAGCAGTGCGACTAGTTACAATGAGCAGTTCTTC
CASSATSYNEQFF
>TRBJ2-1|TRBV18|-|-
TGTGCCAGCTCACCACCGGACCAGCGGAATGAGCAGTTCTTC
CASSPPDQRNEQFF
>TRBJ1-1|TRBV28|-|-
TGTGCCAGCAGTTTTTCGCGGGGGAACACTGAAGCTTTCTTT
CASSFSRGNTEAFF
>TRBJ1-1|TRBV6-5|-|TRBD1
TGTGCCAGCAGTTACCTGACAGGGGCTGAAGCTTTCTTT
CASSYLTGAEAFF
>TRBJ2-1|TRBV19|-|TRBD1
TGTGCCAGTAGGGGGGGACAGGGGGTCATCTACAATGAGCAGTTCTTC
CASRGGQGVIYNEQFF
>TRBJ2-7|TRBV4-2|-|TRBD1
TGTGCCAGCAGCCAAGTGGGACAGGGATCCTACGAGCAGTACTTC
CASSQVGQGSYEQYF
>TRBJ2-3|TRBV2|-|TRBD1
TGTGCCAGCAGTGACTTGACCGGGACAGGGAATAAGGATACGCAGTATTTT
CASSDLTGTGNKDTQYF
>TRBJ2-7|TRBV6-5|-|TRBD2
TGTGCCAGCAGCACACTAGCGGGGGTTAACGAGCAGTACTTC
CASSTLAGVNEQYF
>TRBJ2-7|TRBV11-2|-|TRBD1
TGTGCCAGCAGCTTAGTTCCGGGACAGGGAGTCTCCTACGAGCAGTACTTC
CASSLVPGQGVSYEQYF
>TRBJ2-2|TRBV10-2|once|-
TGCGCCAGCAGTAGAGGGGCCGGGGGACAGCTGTTTTTT
CASSRGAGGQLFF
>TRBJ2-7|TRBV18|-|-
TGTGCCAGCTCCCCAAACGGTACAGGGTGGATTTACGAGCAGTACTTC
CASSPNGTGWIYEQYF
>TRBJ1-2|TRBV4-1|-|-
TGCGCCAGCAGCCAAGAAGGACAGACCTACTATGGCTACACCTTC
CASSQEGQTYYGYTF
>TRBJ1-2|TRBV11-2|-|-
TGTGCCAGCAGCCGACAGGCGGATGGCTACACCTTC
CASSRQADGYTF
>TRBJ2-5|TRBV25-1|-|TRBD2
TGTGCCAGCAGTCCCGGGAGGCGGATGCAAGAGACCCAGTACTTC
CASSPGRRMQETQYF
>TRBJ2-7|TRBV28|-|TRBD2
TGTGCCAGCAGTGACCATAACCCCCGACTAGCGAGCGAGCAGTACTTC
CASSDHNPRLASEQYF
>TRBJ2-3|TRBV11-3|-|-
TGTGCCAGCAGCCCAGGACTGAGACTAAGCACAGATACGCAGTATTTT
CASSPGLRLSTDTQYF
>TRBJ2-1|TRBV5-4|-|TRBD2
TGTGCCAGCAGCTTAGGACTAGCGGGAGTCACGCTGTTCTTC
CASSLGLAGVTLFF
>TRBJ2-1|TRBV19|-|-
TGTGCCAGTAGGGTGAGAAAGGGGCTAGCGAACAATGAGCAGTTCTTC
CASRVRKGLANNEQFF
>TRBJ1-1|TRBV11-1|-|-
TGTGCCAGCAGCTTAGCATCAAAGAACACTGAAGCTTTCTTT
CASSLASKNTEAFF
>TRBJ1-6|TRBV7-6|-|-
TGTGCCAGCAGCTTAGCTGTCGGCCTCGGGTCACCCCTCCACTTT
CASSLAVGLGSPLHF
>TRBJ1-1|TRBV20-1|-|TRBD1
TGCAGTGCTTCAGGGGGCGCCGGGACTTTCTTT
CSASGGAGTFF
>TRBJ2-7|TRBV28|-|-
TGTGCCAGCAGTTCCACAAGGGTGGCGGGTGAGCAGTACTTC
CASSSTRVAGEQYF
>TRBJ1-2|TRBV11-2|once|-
TGTGCCAGCAGCATCCAGGGGCCCGCCTATGGCTACACCTTC
CASSIQGPAYGYTF
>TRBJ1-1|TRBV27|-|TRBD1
TGTGCCAGCAGTTCACTTAGACAGGGGATGAACACTGAAGCTTTCTTT
CASSSLRQGMNTEAFF
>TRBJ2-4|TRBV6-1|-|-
TGTGCCAGCAGTGAATGGGTACAGGCTAGTACAAACATTCAGTACTTC
CASSEWVQASTNIQYF
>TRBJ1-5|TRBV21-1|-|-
TGTGCCAGCAGCAAAGCGGGACAGGGAGGGATCAATCAGCCCCAGCATTTT
CASSKAGQGGINQPQHF
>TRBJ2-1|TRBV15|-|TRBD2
TGTGCCACCAGCAGAGATCTTCTAGCGGGAGCGTACAATGAGCAGTTCTTC
CATSRDLLAGAYNEQFF
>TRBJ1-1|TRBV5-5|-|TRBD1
TGTGCCAGCAGCGCAGGGGGCACTGAAGCTTTCTTT
CASSAGGTEAFF
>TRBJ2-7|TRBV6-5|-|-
TGTGCCAGCAGGGATCACGGGCAGGGTGGGGTCATCAGGGACTTC
CASRDHGQGGVIRDF
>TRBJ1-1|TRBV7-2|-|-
TGTGCCAGCAGCTTGGGCAAGTCGGACACTGAAGCTTTCTTT
CASSLGKSDTEAFF
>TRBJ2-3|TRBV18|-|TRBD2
TGTGCCAGCTCACAACCGACTAGCGGGAGCTCTACGCAGTATTTT
CASSQPTSGSSTQYF
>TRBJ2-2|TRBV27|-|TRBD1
TGTGCCAGCAGTTCCCGGGACAGGGGCGCCGGGGAGCTGTTTTTT
CASSSRDRGAGELFF
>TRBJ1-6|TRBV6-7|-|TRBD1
TGTGCCAGCAGTACCGCGGCGGGACAGGCGGCTCTGGGTCTCCACTTT
CASSTAAGQAALGLHF
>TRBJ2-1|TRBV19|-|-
TGTGCCAGTAGTATCGTGGACAGCGCTTACAATGAGCAGTTCTTC
CASSIVDSAYNEQFF
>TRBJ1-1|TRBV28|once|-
TGTGCCAGCAGTCCGCCGTGGGGCTACACTGAAGCTTTCTTT
CASSPPWGYTEAFF
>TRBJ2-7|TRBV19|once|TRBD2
TGTGCCAGTAGTTCTGGGACTAGAGACGCCTACGAGCAGTACTTC
CASSSGTRDAYEQYF
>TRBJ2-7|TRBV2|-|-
TGTGCCAGCGGGAGGCGGAGCTCCTACGAGCAGTACTTC
CASGRRSSYEQYF
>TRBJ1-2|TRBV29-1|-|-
TGCAGCGTTCGGGGGGACTATGGCTACACCTTC
CSVRGDYGYTF
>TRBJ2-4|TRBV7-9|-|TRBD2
TGTGCCAGCAGCTTGGAACCTAGCGGGCGCATTCAGTACTTC
CASSLEPSGRIQYF
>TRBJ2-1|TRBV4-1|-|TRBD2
TGCGCCAGCAGCCAGGGGGGACTAGCGGGAGGGCCGTTCGATGAGCAGTTCTTC
CASSQGGLAGGPFDEQFF
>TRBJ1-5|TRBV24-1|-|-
TGTGCCCACGGGGGGGACCAGCCCCAGCATTTT
CAHGGDQPQHF
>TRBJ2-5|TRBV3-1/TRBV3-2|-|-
TGTGCCAGCAGCCAAGATGCCGAGGGATTACAAGAGACCCAGTACTTC
CASSQDAEGLQETQYF
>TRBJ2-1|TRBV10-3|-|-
TGTGCCATCAGTGACACGGCGAGCGACGATGAGCAGTTCTTC
CAISDTASDDEQFF
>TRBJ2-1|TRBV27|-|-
TGTGCCAGCAGTGAATGGGCCCCATCCTACAATGAGCAGTTCTTC
CASSEWAPSYNEQFF
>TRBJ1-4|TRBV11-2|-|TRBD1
TGTGCCAGCAGCTCGATCCCAGGGGGGACTAATGAAAAACTGTTTTTT
CASSSIPGGTNEKLFF
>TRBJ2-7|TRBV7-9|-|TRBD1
TGTGCCAGCAGCTTTGGGACAGACTCCTACGAGCAGTACTTC
CASSFGTDSYEQYF
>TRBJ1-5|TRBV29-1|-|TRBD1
TGCAGCGTCCTGACAGGGGGCAGCAATCAGCCCCAGCATTTT
CSVLTGGSNQPQHF
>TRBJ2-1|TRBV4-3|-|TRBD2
TGCGCCAGCAGCCAAGAGGGGGAGGGCCCCTACAATGAGCAGTTCTTC
CASSQEGEGPYNEQFF
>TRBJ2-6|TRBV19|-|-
TGTGCCAGTACCCCCACCCCCAGGCCCAGCTCTGGGGCCAACGTCCTGACTTTC
CASTPTPRPSSGANVLTF
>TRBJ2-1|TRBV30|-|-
TGTGCCTGGAGTGGGGCAGACTCCTACAATGAGCAGTTCTTC
CAWSGADSYNEQFF
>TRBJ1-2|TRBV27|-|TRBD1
TGTGCCAGCAGTTCGACAGGGAGGTATGGCTACACCTTC
CASSSTGRYGYTF
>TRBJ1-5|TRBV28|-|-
TGTGCCAGCAGCCTCTATAGCAATCAGCCCCAGCATTTT
CASSLYSNQPQHF
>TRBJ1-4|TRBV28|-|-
TGTGCCAGCAGCTCTTTCGACAGAGCAACTAATGAAAAACTGTTTTTT
CASSSFDRATNEKLFF